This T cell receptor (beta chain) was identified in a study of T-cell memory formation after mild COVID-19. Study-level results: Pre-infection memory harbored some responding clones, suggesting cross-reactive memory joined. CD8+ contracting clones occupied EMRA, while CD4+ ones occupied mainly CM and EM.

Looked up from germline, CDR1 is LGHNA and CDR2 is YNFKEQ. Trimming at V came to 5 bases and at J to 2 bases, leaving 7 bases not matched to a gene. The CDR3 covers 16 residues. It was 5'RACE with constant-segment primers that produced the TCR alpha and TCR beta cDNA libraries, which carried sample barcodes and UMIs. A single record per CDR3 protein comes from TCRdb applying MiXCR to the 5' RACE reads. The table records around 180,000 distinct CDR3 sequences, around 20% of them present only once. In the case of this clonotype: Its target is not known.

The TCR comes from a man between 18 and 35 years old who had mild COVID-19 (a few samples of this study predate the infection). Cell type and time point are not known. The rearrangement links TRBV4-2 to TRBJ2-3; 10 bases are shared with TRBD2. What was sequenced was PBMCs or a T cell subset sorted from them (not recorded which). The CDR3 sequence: CASSNSGGRSTDTQYF. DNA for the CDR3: TGTGCCAGCAGCAATAGCGGGGGGAGGTCCACAGATACGCAGTATTTT.